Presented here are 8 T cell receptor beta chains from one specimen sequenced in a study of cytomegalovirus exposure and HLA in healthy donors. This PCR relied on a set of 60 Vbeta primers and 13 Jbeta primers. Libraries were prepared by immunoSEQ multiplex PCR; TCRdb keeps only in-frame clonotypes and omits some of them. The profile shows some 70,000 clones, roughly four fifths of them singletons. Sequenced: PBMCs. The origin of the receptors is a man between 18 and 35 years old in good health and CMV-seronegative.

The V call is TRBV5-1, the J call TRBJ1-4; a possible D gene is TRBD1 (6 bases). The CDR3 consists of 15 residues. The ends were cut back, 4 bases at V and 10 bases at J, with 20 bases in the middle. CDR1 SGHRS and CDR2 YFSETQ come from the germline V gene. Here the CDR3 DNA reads TGCGCCAGCAGCCAAGGACAGAGTGGGTTTGGAAAACTGTTTTTT. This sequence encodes CASSQGQSGFGKLFF.

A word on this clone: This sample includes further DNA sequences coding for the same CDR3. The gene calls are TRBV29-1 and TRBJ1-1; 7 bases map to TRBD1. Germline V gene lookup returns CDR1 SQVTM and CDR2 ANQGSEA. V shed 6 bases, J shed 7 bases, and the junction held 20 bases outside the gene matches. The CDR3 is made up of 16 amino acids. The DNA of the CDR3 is TGCAGCGTCCCCAGCCTTCCCACAGGGGCATCCCGTGAAGCTTTCTTT. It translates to CSVPSLPTGASREAFF.

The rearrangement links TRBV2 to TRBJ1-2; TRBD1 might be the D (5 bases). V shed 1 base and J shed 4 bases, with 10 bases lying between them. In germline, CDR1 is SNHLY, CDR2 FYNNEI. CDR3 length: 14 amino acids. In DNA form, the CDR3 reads TGTGCCAGCAGTGAAGTTCGGACATCCTATGGCTACACCTTC. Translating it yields CASSEVRTSYGYTF. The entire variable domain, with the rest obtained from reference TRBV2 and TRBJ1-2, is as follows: EPEVTQTPSHQVTQMGQEVILRCVPISNHLYFYWYRQILGQKVEFLVSFYNNEISEKSEIFDDQFSVERPDGSNFTLKIRSTKLEDSAMYFCASSEVRTSYGYTFGSGTRLTVV.

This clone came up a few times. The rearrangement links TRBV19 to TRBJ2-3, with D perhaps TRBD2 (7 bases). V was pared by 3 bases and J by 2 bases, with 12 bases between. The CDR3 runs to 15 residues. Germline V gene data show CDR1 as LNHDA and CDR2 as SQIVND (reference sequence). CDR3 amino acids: CASSMGGGFTDTQYF. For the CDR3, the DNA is TGTGCCAGTAGTATGGGGGGGGGCTTCACAGATACGCAGTATTTT.

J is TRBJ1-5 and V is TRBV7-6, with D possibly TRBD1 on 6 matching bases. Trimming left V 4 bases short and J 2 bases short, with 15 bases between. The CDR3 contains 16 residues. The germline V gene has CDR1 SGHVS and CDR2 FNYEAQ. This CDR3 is CASSSSGASGNQPQHF. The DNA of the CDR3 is TGTGCCAGCAGCTCGTCAGGGGCGTCTGGCAATCAGCCCCAGCATTTT.

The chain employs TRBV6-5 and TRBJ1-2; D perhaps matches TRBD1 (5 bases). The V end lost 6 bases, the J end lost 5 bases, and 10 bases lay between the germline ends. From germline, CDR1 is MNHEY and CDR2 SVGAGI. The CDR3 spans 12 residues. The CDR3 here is CASSLGAYGYTF. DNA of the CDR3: TGTGCCAGCAGCCTAGGGGCGTATGGCTACACCTTC.

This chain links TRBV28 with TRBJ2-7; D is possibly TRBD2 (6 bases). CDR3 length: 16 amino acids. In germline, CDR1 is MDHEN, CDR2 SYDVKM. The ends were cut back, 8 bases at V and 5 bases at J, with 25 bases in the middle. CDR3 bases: TGTGCCAGCCTACCAACCATCCGGGACTTATACCACGAGCAGTACTTC. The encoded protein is CASLPTIRDLYHEQYF.

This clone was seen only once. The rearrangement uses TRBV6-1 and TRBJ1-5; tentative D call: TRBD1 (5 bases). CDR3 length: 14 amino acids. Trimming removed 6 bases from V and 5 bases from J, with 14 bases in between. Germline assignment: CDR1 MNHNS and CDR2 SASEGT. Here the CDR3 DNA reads TGTGCCAGCAGCCGTGATGGGGGGGATCAGCCCCAGCATTTT. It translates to CASSRDGGDQPQHF.